This record covers a single T cell receptor beta chain. The target of this receptor is not known. Qualities for individual bases were not recorded, and no much larger clone is one base off. The data derive from a study of T cell responses to AZD1222 COVID-19 vaccine (dated by TCRdb to the early 2020s). Context from the whole study: A total of 230 to 250 trial participants underwent TCR sequencing, of whom approximately 210 received two doses of AZD1222 and about 26 received two doses of the MenACWY control vaccine. Trial participants were enrolled by age into subgroups of 18-55, 56-69 and 70-plus years, and about 150, 27 and 61 TCR-sequenced participants, respectively, were included in these subgroups. The research as a whole found: A significant rise in spike-specific TCR breadth and depth was observed after two AZD1222 doses relative to day 0 and relative to MenACWY recipients. In the small 56-69-year group, the increase in depth fell short of significance, most likely because of low power. Participants were mostly white British and included more females than males, and it was suggested by the authors that clonal diversity may have been underestimated. Conclusions about previously exposed vaccinees are limited, since just five or six AZD1222 recipients were seropositive for SARS-CoV-2 at baseline. The vaccine-associated CD4 TCRs covered the entire spike protein, and the dominant responses fell in regions 160-218 and 743-854. Reportedly, almost half of the unique spike-specific TCRs recognized epitopes lying outside the regions that are mutated in the B.1.351 and B.1.1.7 variants. Because no day 14 peak-response samples were available, the repertoires could be characterized only after the peak T cell response.

The CDR3 regions of human TCRbeta chains were analyzed by immunosequencing. For the original study's pipeline: Repertoire TCRs were checked for matches against a reference library of SARS-CoV-2-specific TCRs that had been generated using the MIRA antigen-specificity platform. Breadth was defined as the fraction of unique TCRs that were SARS-CoV-2-associated, and depth was defined as the fraction of total T cells that were SARS-CoV-2-associated. Using the MIRA data, each spike-specific TCR was assigned both to the spike region to which the TCR was reactive and to a CD4 or CD8 class. Log10-transformed breadth and depth values were compared by one-way ANOVA with Sidak's multiple comparisons tests. Held by TCRdb, this immuneACCESS table contains in-frame sequences only and omits some clones. Under half of the omission traces to an unresolved V gene where checked; the cause of the rest is unknown. For V, J and clone size, that table is used; D and trimming come from the DNA. The sample has 80,000 to 100,000 clones on record, 85% to 95% of them singletons. The leading ten clones occupy around 10% of the sample.

The time point label corresponds to: about 28 days (+/-7) after the second vaccine dose. Because spike-specific TCR depth and breadth did not differ between the two schedules, AZD1222 recipients who got a second dose at roughly 4 weeks were pooled with those who got a second dose at roughly 12 weeks. Vaccinee samples were obtained from the UK trials COV001 and COV002, which included a single-blind randomized controlled phase 2/3 trial of AZD1222 (ChAdOx1 nCoV-19) in healthy adults. For TCRbeta chain sequencing, PBMC samples from trial participants were taken at day 0 and at day 28 after the second dose. The source of this sequence is an adult who received the AZD1222 COVID-19 vaccine. The source was peripheral blood, collected 28 days after the second AZD1222 dose.

The DNA reads as follows: TGTGCCAGCAGCTTTCCGGGGTGGAACACTGAAGCTTTCTTT. It is translated as CASSFPGWNTEAFF. The V gene is TRBV5-4 and the J gene is TRBJ1-1; there is no confident call for the D gene. From its cysteine to its phenylalanine, the CDR3 spans 14 amino acids. The CDR3 DNA has 42 bases and is translated from base 1. The V end loses 2 bases and the J end loses 1 base, and a stretch of 9 bases separates them. CDR1 SGHNT and CDR2 YYREEE were looked up in the germline V gene (reference sequence).